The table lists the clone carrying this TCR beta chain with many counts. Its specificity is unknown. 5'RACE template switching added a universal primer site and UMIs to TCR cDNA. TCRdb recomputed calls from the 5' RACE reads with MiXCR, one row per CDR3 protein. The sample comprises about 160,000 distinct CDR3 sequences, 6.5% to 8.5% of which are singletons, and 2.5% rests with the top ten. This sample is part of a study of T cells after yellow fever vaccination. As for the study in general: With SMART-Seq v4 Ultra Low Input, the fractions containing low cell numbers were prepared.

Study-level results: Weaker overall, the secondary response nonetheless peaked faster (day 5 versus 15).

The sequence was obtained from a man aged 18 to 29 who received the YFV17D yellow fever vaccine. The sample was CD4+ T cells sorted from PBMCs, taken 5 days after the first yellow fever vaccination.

CDR3 DNA sequence: TGTGCCAGCAGTGGGGGGCGCGACACTGAAGCTTTCTTT. This translates into CASSGGRDTEAFF. The rearrangement joins TRBV6-1 to TRBJ1-1; possibly TRBD1 for D (6 bases). Germline lookup yields CDR1 MNHNS and CDR2 SASEGT. This CDR3 is 13 amino acids long. Trimming took 4 bases from V and 3 from J, leaving 9 bases between them.